This T cell receptor beta chain was identified in a study of metastatic and nonmetastatic thyroid tumors. Study details: Blood and tumor or nodule tissue repertoires from malignant and benign thyroid patients were compared. Study results and limitations: It was reported that TCR beta diversity was significantly higher in malignant thyroid tumors than benign nodules, in blood and tumor.

V dropped 4 bases and J dropped 1 base, with 10 bases sitting between them. The CDR3 covers 14 residues. Germline V gives CDR1 SNHLY, CDR2 FYNNEI. Every patient underwent thyroid surgery untreated. As for this clone: What it recognizes is unknown.

Authors' methods: Clinicopathological groups of papillary thyroid cancer showed CDR3 differences that were used to build a distant-metastasis classifier. Through MiXCR, TCRdb re-clonotyped the PCR reads. TCRdb's processing, not the study's, gives the V and J calls here. This sample has fewer than 70,000 clones, with 25% to 35% found just once. The origin of this receptor is a female donor with papillary thyroid cancer or a benign thyroid nodule (not recorded which). Some clones in this sample may be carry-over from other donors' samples. The sequencing sample was made of blood. This chain links TRBV2 with TRBJ2-5; D may be TRBD2 (5 bases). CDR3 coding DNA: TGTGCCAGCAGTGCGGGGTCGGGCCAAGAGACCCAGTACTTC. Protein: CASSAGSGQETQYF.